Presented here are 9 T cell receptor beta chains from one specimen sequenced in a study of blood T cells in healthy people across ages. Next came a second PCR, run for about 7 to 12 cycles, which used a sample-barcoded 5' primer along with a J-beta primer mix. TCRdb ran MiXCR on the 5' RACE reads and lists one entry per CDR3 protein. The data show approximately 1.5 million distinct CDR3 sequences, under 55% seen once. Sequencing was performed on blood. The receptors originated from a woman aged 18-29 years in good health.

V and J are TRBV12-3 or TRBV12-4 and TRBJ2-4; D is unclear. Matching the DNA end better, TRBJ2-7 makes the J call doubtful. CDR3 length: 13 amino acids. The CDR3 bases are TGTGCCAGCAGTTTAGGTATGGCCTACGAGCAGTACTTC. Protein sequence: CASSLGMAYEQYF.

This chain uses TRBV7-2 with TRBJ2-3; D assignment may be TRBD1 or TRBD2 (5 bases each). The germline V gene has CDR1 SGHTA and CDR2 FQGNSA. Trimming shortened V by 5 bases and J by 1 base, and 13 bases separated the two germline ends. The CDR3 totals 15 residues. For the CDR3, the DNA is TGTGCCAGCAGCCAGCCACTAGGGGGCACAGATACGCAGTATTTT. Translating gives CASSQPLGGTDTQYF.

In this sample, this clonotype turned up a few times. The chain links TRBV6-5 to TRBJ1-2, with D maybe TRBD1 (5 bases). The germline CDR1 and CDR2 sequences are MNHEY and SVGAGI. The CDR3 is made up of 15 amino acids. V was pared by 4 bases and J by 3 bases, with 15 bases between. The DNA for the CDR3 is TGTGCCAGCAGTTCGGGACGGGGGGTCGACTATGGCTACACCTTC. It yields the protein CASSSGRGVDYGYTF.

This clonotype has only a few counts. The chain couples TRBV2 to TRBJ2-7; possibly TRBD1 or TRBD2 for D (5 bases each). In germline, CDR1 is SNHLY, CDR2 FYNNEI. Between the trimmed V and J ends, which lost 8 bases and 3 bases, there was a span of 11 bases. The CDR3 sequence is 12 residues long. The CDR3 loop is CASGGRIYEQYF. The CDR3 DNA reads TGTGCCAGCGGGGGTCGGATCTACGAGCAGTACTTC.

This clonotype was seen a handful of times. This chain uses TRBV5-1 with TRBJ2-2; 9 bases fit TRBD1. Looked up from germline, CDR1 is SGHRS and CDR2 is YFSETQ. The length of the CDR3 is 15 residues. V shed 4 bases, J shed 3 bases, and the junction held 4 bases outside the gene matches. In DNA form, the CDR3 reads TGCGCCAGCAGCCCGGGACAGGGAGACACCGGGGAGCTGTTTTTT. This codes for CASSPGQGDTGELFF.

This clonotype was counted a few times. V is TRBV7-9 and J is TRBJ1-4; no reliable D call. The CDR3 is 14 amino acids. V lost 5 bases to trimming and J lost 5 bases, with 12 bases between them. CDR1 is SEHNR, CDR2 FQNEAQ, per germline (reference sequence). Here the CDR3 DNA reads TGTGCCAGCAGCCATCGAGGGCAGAATGAAAAACTGTTTTTT. Amino acids: CASSHRGQNEKLFF.

CDR3 residues: CATRTLRRVRNSPLHF. CDR3 bases: TGTGCCACCCGAACCCTACGTCGGGTGAGGAATTCACCCCTCCACTTT. This chain uses TRBV6-5 with TRBJ1-6; D is uncertain. The germline CDR1 and CDR2 sequences are MNHEY and SVGAGI. The V end lost 10 bases, the J end lost 7 bases, and 23 bases lay between the germline ends. This CDR3 is built from 16 residues.

This clonotype was counted only a few times. The chain recombines TRBV6-2 or TRBV6-3 with TRBJ1-5; D is undetermined. This CDR3 comprises 14 residues. Trimming cost V 2 bases and J 3 bases, with 8 bases left between them. Germline CDR1 reads MNHEY; CDR2 reads SVGEGT. The CDR3: CASSYPAVNQPQHF. CDR3 nucleotide sequence: TGTGCCAGCAGTTACCCGGCGGTCAATCAGCCCCAGCATTTT.

This clonotype was counted a few times. The CDR3 sequence is CASSRRRESYEQYF. CDR3 coding DNA: TGCGCCAGCAGCCGTAGGCGGGAGTCGTACGAGCAGTACTTC. The chain uses TRBV4-3 and TRBJ2-7; TRBD2 matches 7 bases. This CDR3 region has 14 residues. Unmatched junction bases numbered 7, after V lost 4 bases and J lost 4 bases. Germline loops: CDR1 LGHNA, CDR2 YSLEER.